This T cell receptor beta chain was recorded in a study of control samples from healthy donors and cancer patients. Profiling relied on immunoSEQ multiplex PCR, and the TCRdb table lists in-frame clones only, not all of them. The table has about 75,000 clones, approximately 80% seen once. Sequencing was done on a sample of blood. This receptor was identified in a man between 45 and 60 years old in good health.

CDR3 residues: CASSQEERAYRDEQYF. CDR3 DNA sequence: TGTGCCAGCAGCCAAGAGGAGAGGGCCTACCGGGACGAGCAGTACTTC. The chain carries TRBV3-1 (or the pseudogene TRBV3-2) and TRBJ2-7; D is possibly TRBD2 (5 bases). The CDR3 has 16 residues. Looked up from germline, CDR1 is LGHDT and CDR2 is YNNKEL (reference sequence). V was shortened by 0 bases and J by 5 bases, with 17 bases between the two germline ends.